Many counts were recorded for the clone carrying this TCR beta chain. The sample belongs to a study of molecular identifiers for immune sequencing clone quantification. TCRdb called the PCR reads again in MiXCR, with one record for every CDR3 protein. The top ten clones hold 0.65% to 0.75% of a sample with fewer than 350,000 distinct CDR3 sequences, roughly 24% of them seen once. This CDR3 has 19 residues. Germline V lookup: CDR1 SGHVS, CDR2 FNYEAQ. V shed 4 bases, J shed 6 bases, and the junction held 19 bases outside the gene matches. The specimen sequenced was naive CD8+ T cells from blood, with Jurkat cell RNA spiked in. The subset denotes: FACS-sorted CD8+CD4-CCR7+CD45RA+ naive T cells. This sequence was found in a human donor in good health. Some libraries in this study had Jurkat cell RNA spiked in. This chain joins TRBV7-6 and TRBJ2-3, with 10 bases that match TRBD2. The CDR3 loop is CASSSIRASGRATSDTQYF. The DNA for the CDR3 is TGTGCCAGCAGCTCCATAAGGGCTAGCGGGAGAGCCACCTCGGATACGCAGTATTTT.